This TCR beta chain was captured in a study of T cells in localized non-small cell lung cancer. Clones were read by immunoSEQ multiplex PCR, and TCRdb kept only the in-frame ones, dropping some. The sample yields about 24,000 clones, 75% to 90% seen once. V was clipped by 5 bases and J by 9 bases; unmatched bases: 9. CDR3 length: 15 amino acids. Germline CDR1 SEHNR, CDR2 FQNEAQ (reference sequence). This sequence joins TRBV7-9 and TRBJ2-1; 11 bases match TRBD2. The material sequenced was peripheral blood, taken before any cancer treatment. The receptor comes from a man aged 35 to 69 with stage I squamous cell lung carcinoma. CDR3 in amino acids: CASSILAGVPGEQFF. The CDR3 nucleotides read TGTGCCAGCAGCATACTAGCGGGGGTCCCGGGTGAGCAGTTCTTC.